The clone carrying this T cell receptor (beta chain) was observed many times. The source of the sample is a study of T cells in Graves' hyperthyroidism and ophthalmopathy. Deletions cut 2 bases from V and 6 bases from J, with 14 bases between. Germline-derived CDR1 and CDR2 are SNHLY and FYNNEI. The CDR3 totals 15 residues. Amplification of TCR beta CDR3 regions used RNA as the template. The HTBI set primed first-round TCR CDR3 RT-PCR. Each CDR3 protein gets one entry after TCRdb re-called the multiplex PCR reads with MiXCR. The sample holds hundreds of thousands of distinct CDR3 sequences, approximately 17% seen once.

The J gene is TRBJ2-1, the V gene TRBV2; a possible D gene is TRBD2 (5 bases). Material: blood. This receptor was taken from a woman aged 18-30 years with Graves' ophthalmopathy. CDR3 sequence (DNA): TGTGCCAGCAGTGAAACCGGGGTTGGTCGCAATGAGCAGTTCTTC. Residues: CASSETGVGRNEQFF.